One and the same sample provided the 26 T cell receptor beta chains below, sequenced in a study of T-cell reconstitution after alpha-beta-depleted transplantation in children (dated by TCRdb to 2016 to 2017). Study-level results and caveats: The frequencies of hyperexpanded clones fell over the following months, and after one year, T-cell counts and TCRbeta diversity were mostly attributed to newly produced T cells.

Their antigen targets remain unknown. Library generation was performed with PCR. TCRdb records Illumina HiSeq 2500 as the sequencer. Molecular barcoding was employed in the preparation of TCR libraries, with unique molecular identifiers being used to normalize TCRbeta repertoire quantification. TCRdb trimmed public reads at Q25 via fastp, called clones via MiXCR and kept in-frame beta chains. Merged by CDR3 protein, the rows form single entries marked with the most common genes and DNA. Counted in this sample were approximately 300,000 distinct CDR3 sequences; over 7% of them appeared once. The leading ten clones occupy about 9.1% of the sample. Sample treatment or condition, as interpreted from the label and publication: allogeneic hematopoietic cell transplantation with graft depleted of TCRalphabeta T cells and CD19 B cells. Sample: peripheral blood, taken 360 days after TCRalphabeta/CD19-depleted stem cell transplant. The origin of the receptors is a female patient aged 2 to 10 who had a stem cell transplant for Fanconi anemia, so the T cells may come from the graft donor.

This clonotype was observed many times. The chain links TRBV6-5 to TRBJ2-2, with TRBD1 as a possible D gene (5 bases). Germline V gene sequence: CDR1 MNHEY, CDR2 SVGAGI. V was pared by 2 bases and J by 1 base, with 8 bases between. This CDR3 is built from 15 residues. The CDR3 here is CASSYPGQNTGELFF. In DNA form, the CDR3 reads TGTGCCAGCAGTTACCCTGGACAGAACACCGGGGAGCTGTTTTTT.

This clonotype was seen repeatedly, ten times or more. V gene TRBV20-1 combines with J gene TRBJ2-2; no clear D gene. V was shortened by 1 base and J by 10 bases, with 13 bases between the two germline ends. Per the germline V gene, CDR1 is DFQATT and CDR2 is SNEGSKA (reference sequence). CDR3 length: 13 residues. The CDR3, as DNA: TGCAGTGCTAGAGGCCGTTCACCGGAGGAGCTGTTTTTT. Amino acid sequence: CSARGRSPEELFF.

This clonotype was counted a few times. CDR3 bases: TGTGCCAGCAGCCATTTCGGGACAGGGGGTAATGAGCAGTTCTTC. Translated, it gives CASSHFGTGGNEQFF. V usage is TRBV4-2 and J usage is TRBJ2-1; 11 bases agree with TRBD1. Germline values: CDR1 LGHNA, CDR2 YNFKEQ. The junction had 5 bases not matched to a gene; V was cut back by 3 bases and J by 7 bases. The CDR3 covers 15 residues.

This rearrangement joins TRBV28 to TRBJ2-7, with TRBD2 identical over 8 bases. V lost 1 base to trimming and J lost 0 bases; unmatched junction nucleotides: 5. Germline assignment: CDR1 MDHEN and CDR2 SYDVKM. The CDR3 extends over 16 amino acids. The CDR3 sequence is CASSLSQRGSSYEQYF. CDR3 nucleotides: TGTGCCAGCAGTTTATCCCAGCGGGGGAGCTCCTACGAGCAGTACTTC.

This clonotype was counted a few times. The gene calls are TRBV20-1 and TRBJ1-1; D unclear. The germline V and J ends were trimmed by 4 bases and 4 bases, with 7 bases remaining between them. Germline CDR1 DFQATT, CDR2 SNEGSKA (reference sequence). The CDR3 spans 11 residues. This CDR3 reads CSAKWVTEAFF. The CDR3 nucleotides are TGCAGTGCTAAATGGGTCACTGAAGCTTTCTTT.

This chain links TRBV28 with TRBJ1-2; D is undetermined. V shed 6 bases and J shed 7 bases, with 15 bases lying between them. Germline V gene sequence: CDR1 MDHEN, CDR2 SYDVKM. This CDR3 is 13 amino acids long. CDR3 nucleotides: TGTGCCAGCAGCCTAGTATTTCGGGGTGGCTACACCTTC. It specifies CASSLVFRGGYTF.

In this sample, this clonotype turned up many times. The chain employs TRBV10-2 and TRBJ2-5, with 7 bases fitting TRBD2. The V segment lost 2 bases and the J segment 3 bases; nucleotides outside the gene matches: 9. CDR3 size: 16 residues. CDR1 and CDR2 from the germline V gene are WSHSY and SAAADI. CDR3 in amino acids: CASSENPGLTKETQYF. The CDR3 bases are TGCGCCAGCAGTGAGAACCCGGGACTAACGAAAGAGACCCAGTACTTC.

This clonotype has more than one count but fewer than ten. The V and J genes are TRBV27 and TRBJ1-1; D call uncertain. The CDR3 consists of 15 residues. Looked up from germline, CDR1 is MNHEY and CDR2 is SMNVEV (reference sequence). Trimming took off 0 bases at V and 1 base at J, with 9 bases between the two ends. The CDR3: CASSLSFTGNTEAFF. The CDR3 DNA sequence: TGTGCCAGCAGTTTATCGTTTACGGGGAACACTGAAGCTTTCTTT.

Of note for this clonotype: This sequence may be a read error, since a much larger clone differs from it by one base. The V call is TRBV6-2 or TRBV6-3, the J call TRBJ2-1; D is unclear. V was clipped by 8 bases and J by 3 bases, with 14 bases between them. CDR3 length: 14 residues. From germline, CDR1 is MNHEY and CDR2 SVGEGT. The CDR3 reads CASGRTFSYNEQFF. CDR3 in DNA: TGTGCCAGCGGTCGGACCTTCAGCTACAATGAGCAGTTCTTC.

At least ten counts were recorded for this clonotype. The chain recombines TRBV7-9 with TRBJ2-1; D unresolved. The CDR3 has 15 amino acids. CDR1 and CDR2 from the germline V gene are SEHNR and FQNEAQ (reference sequence). The V gene lost 2 bases and the J gene lost 7 bases, with 15 bases spanning the gap. In DNA form, the CDR3 reads TGTGCCAGCAGCTTAAAAGAGGTGAAAGGAAATGAGCAGTTCTTC. The encoded protein is CASSLKEVKGNEQFF.

This clonotype has at least ten counts. The chain links TRBV7-9 to TRBJ2-1, with D uncertain. V gave up 1 base and J gave up 2 bases, with 9 bases separating them. Germline CDR1 SEHNR, CDR2 FQNEAQ (reference sequence). The CDR3 totals 15 residues. CDR3 sequence (DNA): TGTGCCAGCAGCTTAGTTGGGATCCCCTACAATGAGCAGTTCTTC. Translated, it gives CASSLVGIPYNEQFF.

The chain couples TRBV11-2 to TRBJ1-2; maybe TRBD1 (6 bases). With 4 bases removed from V and 4 bases from J, the gap between germline ends came to 16 bases. Germline lookup yields CDR1 SGHAT and CDR2 FQNNGV. The CDR3 sequence is 15 residues long. The CDR3 loop is CASSSTWGGFYGYTF. The CDR3 nucleotides are TGTGCCAGCAGCTCTACCTGGGGGGGCTTCTATGGCTACACCTTC.

The chain employs TRBV7-9 and TRBJ2-1; 14 bases agree with TRBD2. The V and J ends lost 4 bases and 6 bases, in that order; junction bases with no gene match: 8. The CDR3 length is 17 residues. Germline-derived CDR1 and CDR2 are SEHNR and FQNEAQ (reference sequence). CDR3 nucleotides: TGTGCCAGCAGCTATCCGGGACTAGCGGGAGTAGCCAATGAGCAGTTCTTC. Encoded protein: CASSYPGLAGVANEQFF. Combining the CDR3 with reference TRBV7-9 and TRBJ2-1 gives the whole variable domain DTGVSQNPRHKITKRGQNVTFRCDPISEHNRLYWYRQTLGQGPEFLTYFQNEAQLEKSRLLSDRFSAERPKGSFSTLEIQRTEQGDSAMYLCASSYPGLAGVANEQFFGPGTRLTVL.

This clonotype was seen more than once but under ten times. The chain uses TRBV7-2 and TRBJ1-5, with 8 bases fitting TRBD1. Germline assignment: CDR1 SGHTA and CDR2 FQGNSA. CDR3 length equals 16 residues. V shed 5 bases, J shed 2 bases, and the junction held 8 bases outside the gene matches. The CDR3 DNA is TGTGCCAGCAGCCTCACAGGGGGACTGGGCAATCAGCCCCAGCATTTT. Translated, it gives CASSLTGGLGNQPQHF.

This clonotype showed up just a few times. The chain has TRBV20-1 and TRBJ2-2, with D perhaps matching TRBD1 or TRBD2 (5 bases each). V lost 0 bases to trimming and J lost 5 bases, with 19 bases between them. The CDR3 is 17 residues long. CDR1 DFQATT and CDR2 SNEGSKA come from the germline V gene (reference sequence). Here the CDR3 reads CSARDLRKGWGTGELFF. The DNA for the CDR3 is TGCAGTGCTAGAGATCTTCGAAAAGGGTGGGGGACCGGGGAGCTGTTTTTT.

V usage is TRBV7-2 and J usage is TRBJ1-1, with D possibly being TRBD1 (5 bases). The V gene lost 5 bases and the J gene lost 1 base, with 11 bases spanning the gap. CDR1 and CDR2 (germline): SGHTA, FQGNSA. The length of the CDR3 is 14 residues. The CDR3 DNA follows: TGTGCCAGCAGCCCCTGGACACCGAACACTGAAGCTTTCTTT. Amino acid sequence: CASSPWTPNTEAFF. The full variable domain, completed using reference TRBV7-2 and TRBJ1-1, is GAGVSQSPSNKVTEKGKDVELRCDPISGHTALYWYRQSLGQGLEFLIYFQGNSAPDKSGLPSDRFSAERTGGSVSTLTIQRTQQEDSAVYLCASSPWTPNTEAFFGQGTRLTVV.

This clonotype was observed many times. The J gene is TRBJ2-7, the V gene TRBV29-1; a weak D match, TRBD1 (7 bases). The CDR3 consists of 14 residues. The V and J ends lost 4 bases and 2 bases respectively, with 15 bases between them. Germline V CDR1 and CDR2: SQVTM, ANQGSEA. CDR3 coding DNA: TGCAGCGTTGCAATAGGAGGGACAGCCTACGAGCAGTACTTC. It yields the protein CSVAIGGTAYEQYF.

This clonotype was seen ten or more times. Written as DNA, the CDR3 is TGCGCCAGCAGCCAAGATCAGGAGGGGGGAACGACCGGGGAGCTGTTTTTT. Its protein product is CASSQDQEGGTTGELFF. V and J are TRBV4-3 and TRBJ2-2; D is tentatively TRBD1 or TRBD2 (6 bases each). The ends were cut back, 0 bases at V and 5 bases at J, with 16 bases in the middle. The CDR3 sequence is 17 residues long. Germline CDR1 LGHNA, CDR2 YSLEER.

In this sample, this clonotype turned up many times. The J gene is TRBJ1-3, the V gene TRBV12-3 or TRBV12-4; 7 nucleotides align to TRBD1. V gave up 3 bases and J gave up 2 bases; unmatched junction bases: 4. CDR3 length: 15 amino acids. CDR3 region: CASSLRTGAGNTIYF. The CDR3 DNA reads as TGTGCCAGCAGTTTGAGGACAGGTGCTGGAAACACCATATATTTT.

This clonotype showed up many times. The chain combines TRBV5-6 with TRBJ2-7; tentative D call: TRBD1 (6 bases). Germline values: CDR1 SGHDT, CDR2 YYEEEE. The CDR3 is 13 amino acids. The V end was cut by 3 bases, the J end by 7 bases, with 14 bases between. This CDR3 is CASSWGRTGEQYF. In nucleotides, the CDR3 is TGTGCCAGCAGCTGGGGGCGAACTGGGGAGCAGTACTTC.

This clonotype appeared many times. The genes are TRBV28 and TRBJ1-1; no reliable D call. Germline V gives CDR1 MDHEN, CDR2 SYDVKM. The CDR3 loop spans 15 amino acids. V was cut by 2 bases and J by 1 base, with 11 bases left in between. CDR3 DNA sequence: TGTGCCAGCAGTTTACGTGGGTACGCGAACACTGAAGCTTTCTTT. Translation: CASSLRGYANTEAFF.

There are a few counts of this clonotype. The chain uses TRBV5-4 and TRBJ2-2, with D possibly TRBD1 on 5 matching bases. Germline V CDR1 and CDR2: SGHNT, YYREEE (reference sequence). The CDR3 runs 14 residues. Trimming took 1 base from V and 4 from J, leaving 8 bases between them. This chain's CDR3 is CASSLPGRTGELFF. CDR3 nucleotides: TGTGCCAGCAGCTTGCCAGGGCGCACCGGGGAGCTGTTTTTT.

This clonotype was seen at least ten times. The CDR3 region is CASGDSGDYEQYF. DNA for the CDR3: TGTGCCAGCGGGGACAGCGGGGACTACGAGCAGTACTTC. The chain carries TRBV28 and TRBJ2-7, with D perhaps assigned TRBD1 or TRBD2 (7 bases each). This CDR3 is built from 13 residues. The V end lost 8 bases, the J end lost 3 bases, and 14 bases lay between the germline ends. Germline V lookup: CDR1 MDHEN, CDR2 SYDVKM.

This clonotype was detected only a few times. The chain employs TRBV6-5 and TRBJ1-1; possibly TRBD1 for D (5 bases). V was pared by 2 bases and J by 4 bases, with 14 bases between. The CDR3 is 15 residues long. Germline values: CDR1 MNHEY, CDR2 SVGAGI. CDR3 region: CASSYPTAGVTEAFF. As DNA, the CDR3 is TGTGCCAGCAGTTACCCGACAGCCGGAGTCACTGAAGCTTTCTTT.

The sample holds many counts of this clonotype. This sequence joins TRBV7-6 and TRBJ2-7, with 9 positions matching TRBD2. Germline trimming cut 7 bases from V and 5 bases from J; bases unmatched to any gene: 15. Germline assignment: CDR1 SGHVS and CDR2 FNYEAQ. The length of the CDR3 is 16 residues. In DNA, the CDR3 is TGTGCCAGCAATGAACATCGGGCTAGCGGGGTTAACGAGCAGTACTTC. Translating gives CASNEHRASGVNEQYF.

This sequence joins TRBV11-1 and TRBJ1-2; TRBD1 matches 7 bases. The V and J ends lost 5 bases and 7 bases, in that order; junction bases with no gene match: 10. Germline assignment: CDR1 SGHAT and CDR2 FQDESV (reference sequence). This CDR3 spans 14 amino acids. CDR3 sequence: CASSPAGGGPGYTF. DNA of the CDR3: TGTGCCAGCAGCCCCGCCGGAGGGGGCCCTGGCTACACCTTC.